This T cell receptor (beta chain) was sequenced in a study of type 1 and type 2 diabetes patients (TCRdb year 2016). Background for the entire study: About 9 type 1 diabetes patients, a few type 2 diabetes patients and roughly six nondiabetic controls were recruited in China to form the cohort. Across the study, CD4+ and CD8+ T cells were positively selected from PBMCs by means of CD4 or CD8 MicroBeads on MACS columns. Altogether, roughly 19 million paired-end reads were produced across the whole study. The study profiled TCRbeta repertoires by high-throughput sequencing to compare type 1 diabetes, type 2 diabetes and nondiabetic individuals. Type 2 diabetes patients served as a disease comparison group for the type 1 diabetes patients. Similar V gene usage was observed when approximately 20-cycle and 25-cycle amplification were compared, suggesting similar primer efficiencies and random PCR bias. Sequencing of the TCRbeta libraries was paired-end and was performed on Illumina HiSeq 2000 or MiSeq instruments.

All diabetic patients met standard classification criteria for type 1 or type 2 diabetes, with glucose and C-peptide assessed by WHO-recommended methods. Exclusion applied to any donor with other autoimmune diseases or infections within the previous four weeks. From each participant, 9.5 to 10 milliliters of peripheral blood were collected. PBMCs were isolated with LymphoPrep density separation. The CDR3 spans 13 residues, from the cysteine through the phenylalanine. The read is trimmed to its CDR3 DNA, 39 bases read in frame from base 1. From a lookup of the germline V gene, CDR1 and CDR2 are SQVTM and ANQGSEA. V is clipped by 6 bases and J by 4 bases, and the sequence between their germline boundaries is 16 bases long. Of note for this clonotype: Its cognate antigen has yet to be identified. Base qualities are missing; no much larger clone stands one base away.

The sequencer was an Illumina MiSeq. TCRbeta CDR3 amplification used genomic DNA from the sorted T cell subsets as template. Multiplex PCR with 30 forward and 13 reverse primers amplified the TCRbeta CDR3 region. PCR products were purified with AMPure XP beads, after which indices and adaptors were added in a second approximately 27-cycle PCR. Libraries were gel-purified using the QIAquick Gel Extraction Kit before sequencing. From the authors' description of their analysis: FLASH was used to merge the paired-end reads, and IgBLAST was used to align the reads to IMGT V, D and J germline references. Reads with below 70% alignment identity to germline references were discarded, and over 9,000,000 reads were retained study-wide. CDR3 boundaries, reading frame and productivity were assigned according to IMGT definitions. Highly-expanded clones were defined as clones at or above 1% of reads, and diversity was measured by normalized Shannon entropy. Unpaired two-tailed t-tests were used to test group differences in Shannon entropy. The raw public data were reprocessed by TCRdb itself: fastp quality trimming at Q25, MiXCR clonotype calling, in-frame beta chains only. Rows with one shared CDR3 protein collapse into an entry with the most common genes and DNA. The V and J calls were determined by TCRdb, not by the authors. The sample yields 250,000 or so distinct CDR3 sequences; 45% to 60% were counted once. The ten largest make up approximately 13% of the sample.

Overall study outcomes, separate from this receptor: Because only a limited number of T2D and control samples were sequenced, some T1D-only HECs might also be present in more T2D or control samples. Type 2 diabetes patients had few highly-expanded CD4+ clones (median one), and those clones made up a median approximately 4% of reads. Highly correlated V and J gene usage patterns were observed for type 2 diabetes and control samples, with an average of roughly 0.97 between samples. The study groups were not matched for age and gender, which could possibly have biased interpretation. Type 2 diabetes repertoires showed high diversity, significantly greater than type 1 diabetes repertoires in both CD4+ and CD8+ T cells.

The clonotype was recovered from a man aged 18-30 years with type 2 diabetes. Recombination connected TRBV29-1 to TRBJ2-7, with the D gene not confidently named. The sample was peripheral blood mononuclear cells (PBMCs). The nucleotides are TGCAGCGTAGACATCGCCGGTTCTTACGAGCAGTACTTC. It specifies CSVDIAGSYEQYF.